This T cell receptor (beta chain) appears in the sequencing data of a study of T-cell reconstitution after alpha-beta-depleted transplantation in children. The study's findings and limits: Once a year had passed after transplant, T-cell counts and diversity came mostly from newly produced T cells. In patients about two months after transplant, alpha-beta T cells reportedly arose from several hundred expanded graft clones. Certain patients had high TCRbeta diversity at day 60, and it came from recipient T cells and thymic progenitors that survived.

This sample's TCRbeta library carried unique molecular identifier barcodes. TCRdb passed the PCR reads through MiXCR, listing each CDR3 protein once. Of about 610,000 distinct CDR3 sequences detected, roughly 30% appear once; the ten largest clones hold just over 35%. This clonotype occurred a few times. Antigen: not known. Trimming stripped 1 base from V and 8 bases from J, with 15 bases between. The CDR3 length is 15 residues. The germline gives CDR1 SGHNT, CDR2 YENEEA. The starting material was PBMCs, obtained before TCRalphabeta/CD19-depleted stem cell transplant. This TCR came from a boy in the first two years of life with Wiskott-Aldrich syndrome, due to receive a stem cell transplant. The chain combines TRBV11-3 with TRBJ2-1; perhaps TRBD2 as D (5 bases). DNA of the CDR3: TGTGCCAGCAGCTTAGGCGGCCTGGCGGGCGATGAGCAGTTCTTC. This codes for CASSLGGLAGDEQFF.